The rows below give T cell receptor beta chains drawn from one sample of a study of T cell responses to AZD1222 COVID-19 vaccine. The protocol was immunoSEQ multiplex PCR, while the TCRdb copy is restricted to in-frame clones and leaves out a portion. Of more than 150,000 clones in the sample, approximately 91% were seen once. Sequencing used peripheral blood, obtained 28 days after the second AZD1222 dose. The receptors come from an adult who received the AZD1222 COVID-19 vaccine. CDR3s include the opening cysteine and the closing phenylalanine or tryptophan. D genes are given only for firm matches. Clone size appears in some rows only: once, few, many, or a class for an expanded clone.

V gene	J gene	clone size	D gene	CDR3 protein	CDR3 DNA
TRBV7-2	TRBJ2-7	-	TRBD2	CASSEHGRTAEQYF	TGTGCCAGCAGCGAGCACGGGAGGACGGCCGAGCAGTACTTC
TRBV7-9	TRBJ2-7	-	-	CASSYTSSYEQYF	TGTGCCAGCAGCTATACTAGCTCCTACGAGCAGTACTTC
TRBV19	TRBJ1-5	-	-	CASSIRPGGQPQHF	TGTGCCAGTAGTATAAGACCAGGTGGACAGCCCCAGCATTTT
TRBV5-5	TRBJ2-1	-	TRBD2	CASSLGSGSAKYNEQFF	TGTGCCAGCAGCTTGGGTAGCGGGAGTGCCAAATACAATGAGCAGTTCTTC
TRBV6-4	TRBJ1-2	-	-	CASSDGPNYGYTF	TGTGCCAGCAGTGATGGACCTAACTATGGCTACACCTTC
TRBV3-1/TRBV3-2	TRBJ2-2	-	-	CASSFRSLGDTGELFF	TGTGCCAGCAGTTTCCGAAGCCTCGGGGACACCGGGGAGCTGTTTTTT
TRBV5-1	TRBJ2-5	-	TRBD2	CASATSGGTQETQYF	TGCGCCAGCGCGACTAGCGGGGGGACTCAAGAGACCCAGTACTTC
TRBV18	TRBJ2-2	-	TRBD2	CASSPPGLAGSTGELFF	TGTGCCAGCTCACCACCTGGACTAGCGGGGAGCACCGGGGAGCTGTTTTTT
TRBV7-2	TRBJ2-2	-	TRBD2	CASSLQLAGGTTGELFF	TGTGCCAGCAGCTTACAACTAGCGGGGGGAACCACCGGGGAGCTGTTTTTT
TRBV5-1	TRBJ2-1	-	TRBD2	CASSLALAGDEQFF	TGCGCCAGCAGCTTGGCGCTAGCGGGAGATGAGCAGTTCTTC
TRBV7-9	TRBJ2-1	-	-	CASSPGPRGRINEQFF	TGTGCCAGCAGCCCAGGCCCGCGGGGGCGCATCAATGAGCAGTTCTTC
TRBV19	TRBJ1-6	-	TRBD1	CASKTGTGGAGSPLHF	TGTGCCTCCAAGACCGGGACAGGGGGCGCGGGATCACCCCTCCACTTT
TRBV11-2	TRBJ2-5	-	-	CASSLGAGVQETQYF	TGTGCCAGCAGCTTAGGAGCCGGGGTACAAGAGACCCAGTACTTC
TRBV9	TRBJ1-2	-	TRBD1	CASSVGTGDYGYTF	TGTGCCAGCAGCGTGGGGACAGGGGACTATGGCTACACCTTC
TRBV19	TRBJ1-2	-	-	CASSNSPTENYGYTF	TGTGCCAGTAGTAACTCCCCGACGGAGAACTATGGCTACACCTTC
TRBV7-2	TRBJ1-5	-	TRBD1	CASEGGQRRVHQPQHF	TGTGCCAGCGAGGGGGGACAGAGGAGGGTCCATCAGCCCCAGCATTTT
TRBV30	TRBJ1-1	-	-	CAWSTGTLNTEAFF	TGTGCCTGGAGTACAGGTACTTTGAACACTGAAGCTTTCTTT
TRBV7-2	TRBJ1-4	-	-	CASSSQEGTNEKLFF	TGTGCCAGCAGCTCCCAGGAGGGCACTAATGAAAAACTGTTTTTT
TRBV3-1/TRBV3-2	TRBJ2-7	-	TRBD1	CASSQPGQGFYEQYF	TGTGCCAGCAGCCAACCGGGACAGGGGTTCTACGAGCAGTACTTC
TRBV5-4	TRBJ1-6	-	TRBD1	CASSLLLGTGGPNSPLHF	TGTGCCAGCAGCTTACTTCTCGGGACAGGGGGCCCTAATTCACCCCTCCACTTT
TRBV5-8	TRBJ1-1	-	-	CASSILGTLRGTEAFF	TGTGCCAGCAGCATACTCGGGACACTGAGGGGCACTGAAGCTTTCTTT
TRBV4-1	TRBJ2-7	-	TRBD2	CASSPMGLAVYEQYF	TGCGCCAGCAGCCCGATGGGACTAGCGGTATACGAGCAGTACTTC
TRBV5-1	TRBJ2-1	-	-	CASSPGGLGVVNEQFF	TGCGCCAGCAGCCCAGGGGGACTGGGAGTGGTCAATGAGCAGTTCTTC
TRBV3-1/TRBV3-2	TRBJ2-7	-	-	CASSHPSGTNYEQYF	TGTGCCAGCAGCCATCCCTCCGGGACAAACTACGAGCAGTACTTC
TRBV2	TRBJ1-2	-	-	CASSEEGTAFGYTF	TGTGCCAGCAGTGAAGAAGGGACTGCGTTTGGCTACACCTTC
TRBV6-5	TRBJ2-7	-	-	CASLEGGRLEQYF	TGTGCCAGCCTGGAGGGGGGACGGCTTGAGCAGTACTTC
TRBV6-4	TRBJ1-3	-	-	CASSPRRSGNTIYF	TGTGCCAGCAGCCCCCGTCGCTCTGGAAACACCATATATTTT
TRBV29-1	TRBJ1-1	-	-	CSVVGGLNTEAFF	TGCAGCGTTGTGGGAGGGCTGAACACTGAAGCTTTCTTT
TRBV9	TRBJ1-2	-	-	CASSVKGGGYTF	TGTGCCAGCAGCGTAAAGGGTGGTGGCTACACCTTC
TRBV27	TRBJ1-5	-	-	CASSLSGVKFNQPQHF	TGTGCCAGCAGTTTGTCAGGGGTCAAATTTAATCAGCCCCAGCATTTT
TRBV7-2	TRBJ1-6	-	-	CASSLAGGINSPLHF	TGTGCCAGCAGCTTAGCGGGGGGGATCAATTCACCCCTCCACTTT
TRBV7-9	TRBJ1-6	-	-	CASSFARANSPLHF	TGTGCCAGCAGCTTCGCTCGGGCCAACTCACCCCTCCACTTT
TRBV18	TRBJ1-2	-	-	CASSPTRGEGYTF	TGTGCCAGCTCACCGACGAGGGGCGAGGGCTACACCTTC
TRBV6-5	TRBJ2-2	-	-	CASSRGAIGELFF	TGTGCCAGCAGTCGTGGGGCCATCGGGGAGCTGTTTTTT
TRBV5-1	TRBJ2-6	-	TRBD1	CASSNRGPLSGANVLTF	TGCGCCAGCAGTAACAGGGGGCCTCTCTCTGGGGCCAACGTCCTGACTTTC
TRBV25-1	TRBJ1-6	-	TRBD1	CAIRGQGTGPNSPLHF	TGTGCCATCAGGGGACAGGGGACTGGGCCGAATTCACCCCTCCACTTT
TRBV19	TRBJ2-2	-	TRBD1	CASSILSLTGGRIGELFF	TGTGCCAGTAGTATCCTCTCCCTGACAGGGGGCCGGATCGGGGAGCTGTTTTTT
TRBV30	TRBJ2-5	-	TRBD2	CAWSVPAGVGETQYF	TGTGCCTGGAGTGTGCCGGCGGGAGTGGGAGAGACCCAGTACTTC
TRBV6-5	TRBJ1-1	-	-	CASSSNRANTEAFF	TGTGCCAGCAGTTCAAACAGGGCGAACACTGAAGCTTTCTTT
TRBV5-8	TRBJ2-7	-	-	CASSPAGLDYYEQYF	TGTGCCAGCAGCCCCGCGGGACTCGACTACTACGAGCAGTACTTC
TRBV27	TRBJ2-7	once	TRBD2	CASSLSAGGISYEQYF	TGTGCCAGCAGTTTATCTGCGGGAGGGATCTCCTACGAGCAGTACTTC
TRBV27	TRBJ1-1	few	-	CASSLSMNTEAFF	TGTGCCAGCAGTTTATCCATGAACACTGAAGCTTTCTTT
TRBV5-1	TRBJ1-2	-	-	CASSLSRDYGYTF	TGCGCCAGCAGCTTGAGCCGGGACTATGGCTACACCTTC
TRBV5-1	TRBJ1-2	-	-	CASSVSDGTVTF	TGCGCCAGCAGCGTGTCCGACGGCACTGTCACCTTC
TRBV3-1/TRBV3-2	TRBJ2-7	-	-	CASSRADEQYF	TGTGCCAGCAGCCGAGCGGACGAGCAGTACTTC
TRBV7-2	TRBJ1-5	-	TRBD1	CASSPNRGQNQPQHF	TGTGCCAGCAGCCCGAACAGGGGGCAAAATCAGCCCCAGCATTTT
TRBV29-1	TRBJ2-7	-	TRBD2	CSVAQGLAGYNEQYF	TGCAGCGTTGCCCAGGGACTAGCGGGATATAACGAGCAGTACTTC
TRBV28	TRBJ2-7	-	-	CASFPGTASYEQYF	TGTGCCAGCTTTCCCGGGACCGCATCCTACGAGCAGTACTTC
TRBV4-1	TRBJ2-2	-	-	CASSLPPGLLTGELFF	TGCGCCAGCAGTCTCCCTCCCGGGCTGCTCACCGGGGAGCTGTTTTTT
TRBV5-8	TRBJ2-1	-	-	CASSPSRANEQFF	TGTGCCAGCAGCCCTAGCAGGGCAAATGAGCAGTTCTTC
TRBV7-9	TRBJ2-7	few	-	CASSLGEWEQYF	TGTGCCAGCAGCTTAGGGGAGTGGGAGCAGTACTTC
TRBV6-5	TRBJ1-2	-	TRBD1	CASSTGQDYGYTF	TGTGCCAGCAGTACCGGACAGGACTATGGCTACACCTTC
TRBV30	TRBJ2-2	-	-	CAWSGTSGELFF	TGTGCCTGGAGTGGGACCTCCGGGGAGCTGTTTTTT
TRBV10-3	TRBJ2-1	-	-	CAISPLPQEQFF	TGTGCCATCAGTCCCCTCCCCCAAGAGCAGTTCTTC
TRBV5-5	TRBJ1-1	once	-	CASSLEPGEAFF	TGTGCCAGCAGCTTGGAGCCAGGGGAAGCTTTCTTT
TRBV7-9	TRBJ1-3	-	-	CASDPGVLSGNTIYF	TGTGCCAGCGACCCTGGGGTCCTCTCTGGAAACACCATATATTTT
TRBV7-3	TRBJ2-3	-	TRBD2	CASSPTRGGLAGARTDTQYF	TGTGCCAGCAGTCCCACCAGGGGGGGACTAGCGGGAGCCCGCACAGATACGCAGTATTTT